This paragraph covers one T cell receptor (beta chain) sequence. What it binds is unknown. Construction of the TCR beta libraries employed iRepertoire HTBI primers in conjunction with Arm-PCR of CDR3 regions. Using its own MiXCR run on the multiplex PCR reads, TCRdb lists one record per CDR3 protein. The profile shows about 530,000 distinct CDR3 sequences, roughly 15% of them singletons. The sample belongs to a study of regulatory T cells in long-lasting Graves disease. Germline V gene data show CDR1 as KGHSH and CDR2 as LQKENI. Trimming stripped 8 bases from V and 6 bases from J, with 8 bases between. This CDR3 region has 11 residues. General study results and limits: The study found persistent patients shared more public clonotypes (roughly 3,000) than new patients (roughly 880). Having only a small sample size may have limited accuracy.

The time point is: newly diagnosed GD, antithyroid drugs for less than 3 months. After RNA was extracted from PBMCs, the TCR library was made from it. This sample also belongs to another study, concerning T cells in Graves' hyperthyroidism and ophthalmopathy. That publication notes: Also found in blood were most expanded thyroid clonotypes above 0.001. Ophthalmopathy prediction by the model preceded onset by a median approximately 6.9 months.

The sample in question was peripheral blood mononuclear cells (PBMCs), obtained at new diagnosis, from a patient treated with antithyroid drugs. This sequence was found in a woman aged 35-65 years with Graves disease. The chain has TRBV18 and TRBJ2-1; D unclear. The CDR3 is CASTSINEQFF. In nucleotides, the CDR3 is TGTGCCAGCACCTCAATCAATGAGCAGTTCTTC.